This T cell receptor (beta chain) is from a study of immune evolution from preneoplasia to lung adenocarcinoma. This clone was seen more than once but under ten times. This CDR3 has 13 amino acids. Germline values: CDR1 SGHDN, CDR2 FVKESK. Trimming left V 1 base short and J 7 bases short, with 8 bases between. Data came from immunoSEQ multiplex PCR; TCRdb stores just in-frame clones and leaves some out. The sample holds approximately 10,000 clones, roughly 80% seen once. Resections took place in Japan or China from 2014 to 2017. V and J are TRBV14 and TRBJ1-5, with no clear D. Input material: FFPE minimally invasive lung adenocarcinoma tissue. This clonotype originated in a donor at least 70 years old with lung adenocarcinoma. CDR3 in DNA: TGTGCCAGCAGCCAAGCCCCTAGCCAGCCCCAGCATTTT. Translated, it gives CASSQAPSQPQHF.